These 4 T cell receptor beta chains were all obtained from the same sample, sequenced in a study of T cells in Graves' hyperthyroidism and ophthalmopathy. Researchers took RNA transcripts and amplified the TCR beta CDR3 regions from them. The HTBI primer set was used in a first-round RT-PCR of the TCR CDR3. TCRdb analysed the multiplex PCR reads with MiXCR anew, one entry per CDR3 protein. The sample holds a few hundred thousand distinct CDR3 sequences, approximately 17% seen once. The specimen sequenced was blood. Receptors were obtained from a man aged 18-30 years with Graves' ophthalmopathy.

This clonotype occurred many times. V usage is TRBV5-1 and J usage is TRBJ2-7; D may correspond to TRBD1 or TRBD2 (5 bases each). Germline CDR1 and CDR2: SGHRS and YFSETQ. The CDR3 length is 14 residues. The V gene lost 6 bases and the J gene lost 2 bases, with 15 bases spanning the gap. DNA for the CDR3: TGCGCCAGCAACCGGGACGGCGAAGCCTACGAGCAGTACTTC. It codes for CASNRDGEAYEQYF.

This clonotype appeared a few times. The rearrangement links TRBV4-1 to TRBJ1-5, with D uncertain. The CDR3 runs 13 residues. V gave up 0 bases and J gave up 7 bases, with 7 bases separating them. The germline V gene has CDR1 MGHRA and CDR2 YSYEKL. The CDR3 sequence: CASSQDPEQPQHF. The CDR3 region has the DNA TGCGCCAGCAGCCAAGATCCGGAGCAGCCCCAGCATTTT.

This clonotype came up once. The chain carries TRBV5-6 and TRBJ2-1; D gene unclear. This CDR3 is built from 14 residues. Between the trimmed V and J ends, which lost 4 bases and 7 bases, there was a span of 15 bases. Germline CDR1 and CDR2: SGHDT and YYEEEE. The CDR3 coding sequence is TGTGCCAGCAGCATCGGGTTTACAAGGAATGAGCAGTTCTTC. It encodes CASSIGFTRNEQFF.

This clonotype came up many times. The CDR3, as DNA: TGTGCCAGCTCACCATCGTCGTCGGGGCCCTCTATGAACACTGAAGCTTTCTTT. Translated: CASSPSSSGPSMNTEAFF. The gene calls are TRBV18 and TRBJ1-1, with a weak D call TRBD1 (5 bases). Trimming took off 2 bases at V and 0 bases at J, with 19 bases between the two ends. Germline CDR1 KGHSH, CDR2 LQKENI. The CDR3 is made up of 18 amino acids.